This T cell receptor beta chain is drawn from a study of CD8+ T cells in alopecia areata (dated by TCRdb to 2016 to 2019). Notes on the research overall: The treated patients, all with moderate-to-severe alopecia areata, were enrolled in an open-label pilot trial of oral tofacitinib given at 5 to 10 mg twice daily. Tofacitinib was administered for 6 to 18 months, and 6 months of follow-up off drug were then conducted to assess delayed response and recurrence. For the treated patients, the SALT score, which quantifies what percentage of scalp surface area is affected, served as the measure of disease severity. High-throughput TCRbeta sequencing was used to examine T cell clonal expansion in alopecia areata in both the C3H/HeJ mouse model and human patients. Scalp tissue and sorted CD4+ and CD8+ peripheral blood T cells from patchy and totalis/universalis alopecia areata patients and from healthy controls were covered by human TCRbeta sequencing. Biopsies were taken from tofacitinib-treated patients at baseline and again at 4 and 24 weeks into treatment, and several of those patients also had a later scalp biopsy. Scalp clonality was compared among normal scalp (n=4), patchy alopecia areata scalp (n=8), and alopecia totalis/universalis scalp (n=8). RNA was obtained with the PAXgene miRNA kit for fixed scalp, the miRNeasy kit for PBMCs, and the RNeasy kit for mouse skin. Amplification of TCRbeta CDR3 regions was done by immunoSEQ multiplex PCR using 35 Vbeta forward primers and 13 Jbeta reverse primers.

On this clone itself: The clone's antigen remains unknown. The record has no base qualities; no much larger clone is one base away.

The time point label of this sample denotes: 24 weeks on oral tofacitinib. The meaning of the sample's treatment or condition label: oral pan-JAK inhibitor, 5-10 mg twice daily. Lesional scalp punch biopsies and peripheral blood were obtained from alopecia areata patients. PBMCs were isolated by density centrifugation and stained for CD3, CD4 and CD8, after which CD4+ and CD8+ T cells were sorted on a FACSAria. Paper-wide results and their limitations: Higher clonality and more expanded CD8+ clones were observed in lesional scalp than in normal scalp, particularly in alopecia totalis/universalis, a finding suggestive of antigenic drive. Many expanded lesional clones were found to persist in scalp and blood during tofacitinib treatment, and relapse after treatment cessation may be partly explained by this persistence. Because the treated cohort was small and had just a single nonresponder, larger studies are needed to establish links between baseline CD8+ expansion and response. Tofacitinib significantly lowered scalp clonality and the number of expanded CD8+ clones among the top 100 scalp clones. Unlike mouse skin, where gammadelta T cells dominate, normal human skin contains resident alphabeta T cells that get sequenced too, which complicates analysis of the scalp TCR repertoire. Shared TCR sequences between patients were less evident than in mice, which may be partly attributable to HLA diversity in the patient population.

Library preparation used the immunoSEQ multiplex PCR assay. RNA was extracted from all samples and reverse transcribed into cDNA as template for TCR sequencing. SuperScript III was used to make first-strand cDNA, primed with a 2:1 mix of oligo-dT and random hexamers. A synthetic immune receptor repertoire was used to assess amplification bias, and residual bias was removed computationally. The paper's data handling went like this. Raw reads were preprocessed to remove errors, and CDR3 was defined according to IMGT conventions as the region from the conserved cysteine to phenylalanine. Clonality was computed as 1 minus the Shannon entropy, with the entropy normalized by log2 of the number of productive unique TCRs. Whether scalp clones were CD4 or CD8 was inferred by matching scalp TCRbeta sequences against CD4 and CD8 repertoires sorted from blood. TCRdb re-hosts the immuneACCESS table, in-frame sequences only. Its copies lack some clones; in the studies checked, an unresolved V gene accounts for under half of them, and the cause for the rest is not known. For V, J and clone size, that table is used; D and trimming come from the DNA. Across this sample there are some 200,000 clones, with about 60% seen only once. Roughly 13% of the sample comes from the top ten.

The CDR3, cysteine through phenylalanine, is 13 amino acids long. The sequence is cut down to CDR3 DNA, 39 bases in frame from base 1. Relative to germline, V is missing 8 bases and J is missing 7 bases, with 2 bases of the junction outside any gene match. Reading the germline V gene (reference sequence) gives CDR1 LNHDA and CDR2 SQIVND. This TCR derives from a human donor with alopecia areata. This chain joins TRBV19 to TRBJ1-4; the central 12 bases match TRBD1. This specimen was CD8+ T cells sorted from blood, taken at week 24, from a patient treated with tofacitinib. The sequence in DNA is TGTGCCAGTCGGGACAGGGGGCGTGAAAAACTGTTTTTT. Protein translation: CASRDRGREKLFF.